This is a list of T cell receptor beta chains from one sample in a study of early T cells in non-severe SARS-CoV-2 infection. TCRdb re-called the 5' RACE reads through MiXCR, storing one row per CDR3 protein. The sample records about 41,000 distinct CDR3 sequences, roughly 10% being singletons. The material sequenced was whole blood. The receptors come from an adult who was a healthcare worker with PCR-confirmed SARS-CoV-2 infection or an uninfected control (not recorded which). Each CDR3 is given with its conserved first and last residue. The D gene is left open where the match is weak. The size entry is marked missing in some rows and otherwise reads once, few, many or a size class.

v_call,j_call,clone_size,d_call,cdr3_aa,cdr3_nt
TRBV13,TRBJ2-5,-,-,CASSLQRTYQETQYF,TGTGCCAGCAGCTTACAGAGAACGTACCAAGAGACCCAGTACTTC
TRBV7-9,TRBJ2-2,few,-,CASSPAFVTGELFF,TGTGCCAGCAGCCCAGCGTTTGTTACCGGGGAGCTGTTTTTT
TRBV6-5,TRBJ2-7,few,TRBD1,CASSAWTGLTEQYF,TGTGCCAGCAGCGCCTGGACAGGGCTGACCGAGCAGTACTTC
TRBV29-1,TRBJ2-7,few,-,CSVEVSPRVGTPYYEQYF,TGCAGCGTTGAAGTGTCTCCCCGGGTAGGGACACCGTACTACGAGCAGTACTTC
TRBV6-6,TRBJ2-3,few,TRBD2,CASSYSGGTSRLTDTQYF,TGTGCCAGCAGTTACTCCGGGGGGACTAGCCGTCTCACAGATACGCAGTATTTT
TRBV20-1,TRBJ2-1,-,TRBD2,CSAKYSGGYNEQFF,TGCAGTGCCAAGTATAGCGGGGGGTACAATGAGCAGTTCTTC
TRBV9,TRBJ2-3,many,-,CASSSHLGTQYF,TGTGCCAGCAGCTCTCACTTAGGAACGCAGTATTTT
TRBV30,TRBJ2-1,many,-,CAWSVSDLYEQFF,TGTGCCTGGAGTGTAAGCGATCTCTATGAGCAGTTCTTC
TRBV27,TRBJ1-4,many,-,CASSSRGAEGEKLFF,TGTGCCAGCTCGTCTAGGGGAGCCGAGGGTGAAAAACTGTTTTTT
TRBV6-6,TRBJ2-7,-,TRBD1,CASSFRQGVYEQYF,TGTGCCAGCAGTTTCCGACAGGGAGTCTACGAGCAGTACTTC
TRBV5-6,TRBJ1-2,-,TRBD1,CASSLWDRPYGYTF,TGTGCCAGCAGCTTATGGGACAGACCCTATGGCTACACCTTC